The clone carrying this TCR beta chain was counted at least ten times. The data stem from a study of shared clonotypes between healthy human individuals. V was trimmed by 1 base and J by 6 bases, leaving 10 bases between them. Per the germline V gene, CDR1 is LGHNA and CDR2 is YNFKEQ. This CDR3 contains 14 residues. Clones were sequenced by immunoSEQ multiplex PCR, and TCRdb holds only the in-frame ones, with some missing. The profile shows about 1.1 million clones, approximately 80% of them singletons. The chain is built from TRBV4-2 and TRBJ2-1; no firm D call. The sequencing input was memory CD4+ T cells from PBMCs. Sample subset: CD45RA-negative fraction. The origin of this receptor is a young man in good health. Some clones in this sample may be carry-over from other donors' samples. In nucleotides, the CDR3 is TGTGCCAGCAGCCAAGCCTCAGTACCCAATGAGCAGTTCTTC. This codes for CASSQASVPNEQFF.